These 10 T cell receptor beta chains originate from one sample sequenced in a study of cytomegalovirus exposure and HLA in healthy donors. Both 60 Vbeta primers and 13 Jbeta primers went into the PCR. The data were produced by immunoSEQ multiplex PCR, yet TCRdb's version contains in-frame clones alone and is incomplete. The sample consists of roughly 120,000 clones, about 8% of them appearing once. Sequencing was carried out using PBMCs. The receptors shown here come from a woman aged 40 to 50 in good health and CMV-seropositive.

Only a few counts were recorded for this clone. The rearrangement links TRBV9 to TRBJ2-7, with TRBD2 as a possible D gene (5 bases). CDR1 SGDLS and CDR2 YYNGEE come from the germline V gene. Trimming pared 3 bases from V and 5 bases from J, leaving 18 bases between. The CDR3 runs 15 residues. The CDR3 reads CASSAQARPGNEQYF. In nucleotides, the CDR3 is TGTGCCAGCAGCGCCCAAGCCCGCCCGGGGAACGAGCAGTACTTC.

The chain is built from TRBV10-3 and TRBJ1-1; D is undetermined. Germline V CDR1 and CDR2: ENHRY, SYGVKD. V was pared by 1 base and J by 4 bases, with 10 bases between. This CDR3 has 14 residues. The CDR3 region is CAISEFEGTTEAFF. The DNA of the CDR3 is TGTGCCATCAGTGAGTTCGAGGGCACCACTGAAGCTTTCTTT.

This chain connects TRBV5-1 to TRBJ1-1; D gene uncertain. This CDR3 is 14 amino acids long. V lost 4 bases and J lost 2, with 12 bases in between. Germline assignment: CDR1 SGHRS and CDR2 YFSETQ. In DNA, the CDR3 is TGCGCCAGCAGCACGGCGGGAAGAAACACTGAAGCTTTCTTT. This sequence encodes CASSTAGRNTEAFF.

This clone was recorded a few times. The CDR3 sequence: CATSRGDRGVNGYTF. The CDR3 DNA reads TGTGCCACCAGCAGAGGAGACAGGGGGGTAAATGGCTACACCTTC. The V call is TRBV15, the J call TRBJ1-2; 9 nucleotides align to TRBD1. CDR3 length: 15 amino acids. The germline V gene has CDR1 LNHNV and CDR2 YYDKDF (reference sequence). Losses at the gene ends were 1 base for V and 6 bases for J; bases not matched to a gene: 6.

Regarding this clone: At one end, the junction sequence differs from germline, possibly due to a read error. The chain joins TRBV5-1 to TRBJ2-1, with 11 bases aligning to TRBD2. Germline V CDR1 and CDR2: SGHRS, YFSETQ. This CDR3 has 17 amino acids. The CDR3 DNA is TGCGCCAGCAGCTTGGGAATTAGCGGGGGGGCCTACAATGCGCAGTTCTTC. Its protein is CASSLGISGGAYNAQFF.

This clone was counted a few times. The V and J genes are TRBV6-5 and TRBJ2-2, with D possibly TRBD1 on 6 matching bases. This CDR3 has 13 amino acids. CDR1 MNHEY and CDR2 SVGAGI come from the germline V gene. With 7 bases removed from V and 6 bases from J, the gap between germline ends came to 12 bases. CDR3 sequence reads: CASKRTVAGELFF. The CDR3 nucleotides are TGTGCCAGCAAACGGACAGTAGCCGGGGAGCTGTTTTTT.

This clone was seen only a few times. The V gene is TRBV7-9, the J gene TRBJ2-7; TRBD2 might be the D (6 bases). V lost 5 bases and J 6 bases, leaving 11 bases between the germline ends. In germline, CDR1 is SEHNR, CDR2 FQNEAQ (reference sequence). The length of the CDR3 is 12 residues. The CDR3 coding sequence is TGTGCCAGCAGCCCCCCCGGGGGCGAGCAGTACTTC. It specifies CASSPPGGEQYF.

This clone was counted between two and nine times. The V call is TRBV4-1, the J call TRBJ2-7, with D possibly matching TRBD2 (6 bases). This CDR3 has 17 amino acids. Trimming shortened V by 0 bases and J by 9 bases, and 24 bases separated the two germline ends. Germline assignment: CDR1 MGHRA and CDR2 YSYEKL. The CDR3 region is CASSQEKGLPEEGTQYF. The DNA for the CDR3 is TGCGCCAGCAGCCAAGAGAAAGGACTCCCAGAGGAGGGGACGCAGTACTTC.

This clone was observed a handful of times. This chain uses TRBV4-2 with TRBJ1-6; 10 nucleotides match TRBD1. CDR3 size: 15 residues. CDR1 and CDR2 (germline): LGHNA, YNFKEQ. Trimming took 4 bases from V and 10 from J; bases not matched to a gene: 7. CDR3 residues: CASSPDRGLGSPLHF. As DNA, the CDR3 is TGTGCCAGCAGCCCCGACAGGGGGCTTGGGTCACCCCTCCACTTT.

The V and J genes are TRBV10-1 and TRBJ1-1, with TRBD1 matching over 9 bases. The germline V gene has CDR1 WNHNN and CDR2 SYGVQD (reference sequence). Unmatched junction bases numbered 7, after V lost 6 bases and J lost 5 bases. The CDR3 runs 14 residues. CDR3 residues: CASSLRTGATEAFF. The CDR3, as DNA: TGCGCCAGCAGCCTCCGGACAGGGGCGACTGAAGCTTTCTTT.